The rows below give T cell receptor beta chains drawn from one sample of a study of cytomegalovirus exposure and HLA in healthy donors. Sequenced by immunoSEQ multiplex PCR; TCRdb stores in-frame clones only, minus some. The repertoire holds 150,000 or so clones, with 70% to 90% as singletons. The sequenced sample was PBMCs. These receptors were collected from a man aged 50-59 years in good health and CMV-seronegative. Both conserved end residues are part of each CDR3. The D gene is left open where the match is weak. Clone size appears in some rows only: once, few, many, or a class for an expanded clone.

size,D,V,J,DNA,CDR3
once,-,TRBV18,TRBJ1-5,TGTGCCAGCTCACCGCAGGGGATTATGAGCAATCAGCCCCAGCATTTT,CASSPQGIMSNQPQHF
once,TRBD2,TRBV4-2,TRBJ2-1,TGTGCCAGCAGCCAAGGAGCGGGGGCCTACAATGAGCAGTTCTTC,CASSQGAGAYNEQFF
-,-,TRBV28,TRBJ1-3,TGTGCCAGCAGTTCCTCACAGGTCGATGGAAACACCATATATTTT,CASSSSQVDGNTIYF
few,-,TRBV11-2,TRBJ2-7,TGTGCCAGCAGCCCTCGGGTGGAACCATTCTACGAGCAGTACTTC,CASSPRVEPFYEQYF
-,-,TRBV27,TRBJ1-1,TGTGCCAGCAGTTTTGCGGGAGGGAACACTGAAGCTTTCTTT,CASSFAGGNTEAFF
-,-,TRBV10-3,TRBJ2-2,TGTGCCACCCTAAGGACAGACAACACCGGGGAGCCGTTTTTT,CATLRTDNTGEPFF
-,-,TRBV27,TRBJ2-5,TGTGCCAGCAGTTCCCGGAACAGAGACCAAGAGACCCAGTACTTC,CASSSRNRDQETQYF
-,TRBD2,TRBV7-9,TRBJ2-3,TGTGCCAGCAGCTTAGGGCTAGCGGTCACAGATACGCAGTATTTT,CASSLGLAVTDTQYF
-,TRBD1,TRBV5-6,TRBJ2-1,TGTGCCAGCAGTCAACAGGGGGGTGGAGGCAATGAGCAGTTCTTC,CASSQQGGGGNEQFF
-,TRBD2,TRBV19,TRBJ2-3,TGTGCCAGTAGTATAAAAGCGGGGGGGTTCACAGATACGCAGTATTTT,CASSIKAGGFTDTQYF
few,-,TRBV28,TRBJ1-3,TGTGCCAGCTCCCTCTCTGGAAACACCATATATTTT,CASSLSGNTIYF
-,-,TRBV6-4,TRBJ2-6,TGTGCCAGCAGGTCCCTGACAGGGGCCAACGTCCTGACTTTC,CASRSLTGANVLTF
-,TRBD1,TRBV7-8,TRBJ1-1,TGTGCCAGCAGCTTAGAAGACAGGGGAAACACTGAAGCTTTCTTT,CASSLEDRGNTEAFF
few,TRBD1,TRBV14,TRBJ1-4,TGTGCCAGCAGTCCAGGGGGCGCGTTCATTAGAAAACTGTTTTTT,CASSPGGAFIRKLFF
-,TRBD1,TRBV5-1,TRBJ1-2,TGCGCCAGCAGTCCCTCCCCCGGGACAGTGGGTGGCTACACCTTC,CASSPSPGTVGGYTF
-,TRBD1,TRBV6-5,TRBJ1-3,TGTGCCAGCAGTTACTCAGGGGGCATCCCTGGAAACACCATATATTTT,CASSYSGGIPGNTIYF
-,TRBD1,TRBV19,TRBJ1-2,TGTGCCAGTCGGCCGGGGGACAGGGGGTTCTATGGCTACACCTTC,CASRPGDRGFYGYTF